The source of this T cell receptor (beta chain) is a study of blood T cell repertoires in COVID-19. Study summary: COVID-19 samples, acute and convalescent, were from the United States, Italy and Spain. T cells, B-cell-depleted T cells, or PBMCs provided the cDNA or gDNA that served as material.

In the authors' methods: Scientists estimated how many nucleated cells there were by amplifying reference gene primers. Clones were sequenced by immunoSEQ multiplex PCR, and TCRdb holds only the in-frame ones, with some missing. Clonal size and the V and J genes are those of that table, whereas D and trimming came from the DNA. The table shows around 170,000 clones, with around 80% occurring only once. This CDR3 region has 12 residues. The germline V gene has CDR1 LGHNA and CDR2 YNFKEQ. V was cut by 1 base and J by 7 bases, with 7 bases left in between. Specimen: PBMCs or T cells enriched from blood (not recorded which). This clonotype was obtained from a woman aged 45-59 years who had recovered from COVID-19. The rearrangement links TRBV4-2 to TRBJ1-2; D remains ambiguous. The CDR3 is CASSQVTSGYTF. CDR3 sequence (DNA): TGTGCCAGCAGCCAAGTTACAAGTGGCTACACCTTC.